Below are 18 T cell receptor beta chains sequenced from a single sample in a study of blood T cell repertoires in COVID-19. Sequencing was performed with immunoSEQ multiplex PCR; in TCRdb, only in-frame clones are kept and a portion is missing. The table records approximately 440,000 clones, roughly 91% of them present only once. Sequenced material: PBMCs or T cells enriched from blood (not recorded which). All receptors derive from a man in his late teens or twenties who had recovered from COVID-19.

The rearrangement links TRBV5-1 to TRBJ2-1; D is possibly TRBD2 (5 bases). Per the germline V gene, CDR1 is SGHRS and CDR2 is YFSETQ. V was clipped by 0 bases and J by 6 bases, with 10 bases between them. The CDR3 length is 14 residues. In DNA form, the CDR3 reads TGCGCCAGCAGCTTGGTGCGGGCCCCCAATGAGCAGTTCTTC. It encodes CASSLVRAPNEQFF.

This clone was recorded a few times. The V and J genes are TRBV5-1 and TRBJ1-5; 7 nucleotides agree with TRBD1. Trimming at V came to 0 bases and at J to 2 bases, leaving 5 bases not matched to a gene. The germline V gene has CDR1 SGHRS and CDR2 YFSETQ. CDR3 length: 16 amino acids. This chain's CDR3 is CASSLGDRERNQPQHF. The CDR3 DNA reads as TGCGCCAGCAGCTTGGGTGACAGGGAACGCAATCAGCCCCAGCATTTT.

The V gene is TRBV14, the J gene TRBJ2-5, with 9 bases aligning to TRBD1. V gave up 1 base and J gave up 6 bases; unmatched junction bases: 3. The CDR3 is made up of 14 amino acids. From germline, CDR1 is SGHDN and CDR2 FVKESK. The CDR3 DNA follows: TGTGCCAGCAGCCAAGGGGACAGGGTACAGACCCAGTACTTC. Translation: CASSQGDRVQTQYF.

The rearrangement uses TRBV2 and TRBJ1-4, with TRBD1 identical over 11 bases. Germline V gene lookup returns CDR1 SNHLY and CDR2 FYNNEI. Unmatched junction bases numbered 13, after V lost 8 bases and J lost 2 bases. The CDR3 totals 18 residues. As DNA, the CDR3 is TGTGCCAGCTGTCGGCGGACAGGGGGCGCGCGGACTAATGAAAAACTGTTTTTT. This codes for CASCRRTGGARTNEKLFF.

V gene TRBV30 combines with J gene TRBJ2-7, with D maybe TRBD2 (6 bases). Germline CDR1 reads GTSNPN; CDR2 reads SVGIG (reference sequence). Trimming removed 0 bases from V and 3 bases from J, with 15 bases in between. The CDR3 length is 15 residues. CDR3 nucleotide sequence: TGTGCCTGGAGTGTACGGGGGAGCGCAATCTACGAGCAGTACTTC. Encoded protein: CAWSVRGSAIYEQYF. Using reference TRBV30 and TRBJ2-7 for the parts outside the CDR3, the full variable domain is SQTIHQWPATLVQPVGSPLSLECTVEGTSNPNLYWYRQAAGRGLQLLFYSVGIGQISSEVPQNLSASRPQDRQFILSSKKLLLSDSGFYLCAWSVRGSAIYEQYFGPGTRLTVT.

The V call is TRBV12-3 or TRBV12-4, the J call TRBJ1-5; D ambiguous. CDR3 size: 13 residues. The V gene lost 8 bases and the J gene lost 4 bases, with 12 bases spanning the gap. CDR3 region: CASATGPNQPQHF. CDR3 DNA: TGTGCCAGCGCCACCGGTCCGAATCAGCCCCAGCATTTT.

The chain joins TRBV28 to TRBJ2-3, with 13 positions matching TRBD2. The germline gives CDR1 MDHEN, CDR2 SYDVKM. Trimming removed 6 bases from V and 5 bases from J; junction bases left unmatched: 5. The CDR3 has 15 amino acids. CDR3 nucleotide sequence: TGTGCCAGCAGCGGGACTAGCGGGAATGGAGATACGCAGTATTTT. The encoded protein is CASSGTSGNGDTQYF.

About this clone itself: The same CDR3 arises from other DNA sequences in this sample as well. The chain joins TRBV18 to TRBJ1-1; D unclear. Trimming took off 3 bases at V and 0 bases at J, with 8 bases between the two ends. The CDR3 has 14 amino acids. Germline-derived CDR1 and CDR2 are KGHSH and LQKENI. The CDR3 protein is CASSPPGLNTEAFF. The CDR3 DNA follows: TGTGCCAGCTCACCGCCCGGTTTGAACACTGAAGCTTTCTTT.

This chain links TRBV11-1 with TRBJ1-1, with 7 nucleotides matching TRBD1. Trimming took 5 bases from V and 5 from J; bases not matched to a gene: 2. The germline V gene encodes CDR1 SGHAT and CDR2 FQDESV (reference sequence). The CDR3 length is 12 residues. The CDR3 here is CASSQQGTEAFF. The DNA of the CDR3 is TGTGCCAGCAGCCAACAGGGGACTGAAGCTTTCTTT.

This chain joins TRBV19 and TRBJ1-5; 9 bases are shared with TRBD1. This CDR3 is built from 13 residues. V shed 9 bases, J shed 6 bases, and the junction held 6 bases outside the gene matches. Germline V gene lookup returns CDR1 LNHDA and CDR2 SQIVND (reference sequence). This CDR3 reads CASSGQGSQPQHF. The CDR3, as DNA: TGTGCCAGCAGCGGACAGGGGAGTCAGCCCCAGCATTTT.

This chain connects TRBV25-1 to TRBJ1-5, with TRBD1 matching 7 bases. This CDR3 has 15 amino acids. Germline V gene sequence: CDR1 MGHDK, CDR2 SYGVNS. After removal of 8 bases from V and 4 bases from J, the junction contained 11 bases not matched to a gene. The CDR3 is CASPQPGGLNQPQHF. The CDR3 DNA reads as TGTGCCAGCCCACAGCCAGGGGGTTTGAATCAGCCCCAGCATTTT.

The J gene is TRBJ1-5, the V gene TRBV20-1, with a possible D match to TRBD1 (5 bases). The length of the CDR3 is 15 residues. Trimming pared 3 bases from V and 4 bases from J, leaving 16 bases between. Looked up from germline, CDR1 is DFQATT and CDR2 is SNEGSKA (reference sequence). This CDR3 is CSASFGGSINQPQHF. For the CDR3, the DNA is TGCAGTGCTAGTTTTGGGGGGTCGATAAATCAGCCCCAGCATTTT.

The rearrangement links TRBV9 to TRBJ1-3; 7 nucleotides align to TRBD1. CDR3 length: 16 residues. Germline V lookup: CDR1 SGDLS, CDR2 YYNGEE. Trimming removed 0 bases from V and 3 bases from J; junction bases left unmatched: 6. CDR3 bases: TGTGCCAGCAGCGTAGGACAGGGACAAGGTGGAAACACCATATATTTT. Translating gives CASSVGQGQGGNTIYF.

CDR3 coding DNA: TGTGCCAGCAGTTCTCCGGGGACTGAAGCTTTCTTT. Amino acid sequence: CASSSPGTEAFF. The V gene is TRBV12-3 or TRBV12-4, the J gene TRBJ1-1; D ambiguous. This CDR3 is 12 amino acids long. V was pared by 4 bases and J by 5 bases, with 8 bases between.

The genes are TRBV5-8 and TRBJ2-7; perhaps TRBD2 as D (5 bases). V lost 6 bases, J lost 3 bases, and 16 bases lay in between. CDR1 is SGHTS, CDR2 YDEGEE, per germline. The CDR3 runs 14 residues. This CDR3 reads CASTPPGRGYEQYF. The DNA of the CDR3 is TGTGCCAGCACCCCCCCAGGACGGGGCTACGAGCAGTACTTC. Full variable domain (missing parts from reference TRBV5-8 and TRBJ2-7): EAGVTQSPTHLIKTRGQQATLRCSPISGHTSVYWYQQALGLGLQFLLWYDEGEERNRGNFPPRFSGRQFPNYSSELNVNALELEDSALYLCASTPPGRGYEQYFGPGTRLTVT.

The chain joins TRBV9 to TRBJ2-4; TRBD1 agrees at 11 bases. Germline trimming cut 3 bases from V and 1 base from J; bases unmatched to any gene: 3. In germline, CDR1 is SGDLS, CDR2 YYNGEE. This CDR3 comprises 16 residues. CDR3 bases: TGTGCCAGCAGCGAAGGGACAGGGGGTGCCAAAAACATTCAGTACTTC. Amino acid sequence: CASSEGTGGAKNIQYF.

V gene TRBV3-1 (or the pseudogene TRBV3-2) combines with J gene TRBJ2-3; 8 nucleotides line up with TRBD2. In germline, CDR1 is LGHDT, CDR2 YNNKEL (reference sequence). Unmatched junction bases numbered 11, after V lost 6 bases and J lost 6 bases. The CDR3 spans 15 residues. CDR3 protein: CASRSGSGGEDTQYF. In nucleotides, the CDR3 is TGTGCCAGCAGGTCGGGGAGCGGGGGAGAGGATACGCAGTATTTT.

The chain recombines TRBV12-2 with TRBJ2-7; the tabulated D call, TRBD1, remains unverified against the DNA. TRBV12-2 is designated a pseudogene. This CDR3 has 14 residues. Here the CDR3 reads CASRSQTGVRRQYF. CDR3 nucleotides: TGTGCAAGTCGCTCACAGACAGGGGTCCGTCGGCAGTACTTC.